This T cell receptor (beta chain) was captured by sequencing in a study of cytomegalovirus exposure and HLA in healthy donors. J gave up 8 bases and V 6 bases, and 7 bases lay outside the gene matches. Germline V CDR1 and CDR2: MNHEY, SVGAGI. The CDR3 is 13 amino acids. Clones were read by immunoSEQ multiplex PCR, and TCRdb kept only the in-frame ones, dropping some. The sample carries fewer than 200,000 clones, around 86% recorded once. The J gene is TRBJ2-3, the V gene TRBV6-5; TRBD1 aligns across 8 bases. The sequence was obtained from a man in his late teens or twenties in good health and CMV-seropositive. The specimen was PBMCs. CDR3: CASSPGTGTTQYF. CDR3 bases: TGTGCCAGCAGCCCCGGGACAGGTACTACGCAGTATTTT.